The 2 T cell receptor beta chains below were found in one sample sequenced in a study of STAT5B mutations in CD4+ large granular lymphocyte leukemia. Some clones are missing from TCRdb's copy, which holds only in-frame ones; the method was immunoSEQ multiplex PCR. The repertoire has roughly 19,000 clones, over 65% of them found once; the top ten carry approximately 30%. The sample consisted of CD4+ T cells from blood buffy coats. These receptors all come from a human donor in good health.

This chain connects TRBV5-1 to TRBJ2-1; 15 bases line up with TRBD2. With 4 bases clipped from V and 9 bases from J, the junction kept 2 bases outside the gene matches. This CDR3 has 14 amino acids. CDR1 SGHRS and CDR2 YFSETQ come from the germline V gene. The chain's CDR3 is CASSRGLAGGEQFF. The CDR3 nucleotides read TGCGCCAGCAGCAGGGGACTAGCGGGAGGTGAGCAGTTCTTC.

The chain is built from TRBV6-5 and TRBJ2-5; TRBD2 is a possible D gene (5 bases). Trimming pared 2 bases from V and 3 bases from J, leaving 10 bases between. The CDR3 runs 14 residues. CDR1 is MNHEY and CDR2 is SVGAGI in the germline V gene. This CDR3 reads CASSYRVGKETQYF. CDR3 nucleotide sequence: TGTGCCAGCAGTTACCGTGTCGGGAAAGAGACCCAGTACTTC.